This T cell receptor (beta chain) was profiled in a study of human T cells and chemical hapten exposure. Overall study context: Diphenylcyclopropenone, dosed weekly to the scalp, was given to patients throughout the roughly 25-week study. Patch tests put 0.01% DPC on the upper back, read at 6 days.

Described time point: patch test 2, 6 weeks after DPC sensitization. Treatment: therapeutic diphenylcyclopropenone sensitization with weekly scalp DPC. As the library was built, unique molecular identifiers were attached to individual cDNA molecules. TCRdb redid the calling of the RACE reads with MiXCR, one entry per CDR3 protein. The repertoire holds approximately 91,000 distinct CDR3 sequences, with 11% as singletons. The trim removed 10 bases at V and 6 bases at J, leaving 7 bases unmatched. This CDR3 is 12 amino acids long. Germline CDR1 LNHDA, CDR2 SQIVND (reference sequence). The rearrangement links TRBV19 to TRBJ1-2; the match to TRBD1 covers 8 bases. The TCR was taken from a man between 18 and 35 years old with alopecia areata. Some clones in this sample may be carry-over from other donors' samples. Source: whole blood, taken in connection with sensitization to the hapten diphenylcyclopropenone (DPC). CDR3 region: CATEGQDNGYTF. CDR3 in DNA: TGTGCCACCGAGGGACAGGATAATGGCTACACCTTC.